This passage covers 21 T cell receptor beta chains from one sample sequenced in a study of response to subunit inactivated influenza vaccine listed by TCRdb under 2018. Libraries came from RT-PCR. Sequencing instrument: Illumina HiSeq 2500. Clones were called with MiXCR by TCRdb after fastp trimmed the public reads at Q25, and only in-frame beta chains were retained. Records with the same CDR3 protein are collapsed into one entry carrying the most frequent genes and DNA. This sample gives 860,000 or so distinct CDR3 sequences in total; around 21% of them show up just once. Jointly, the top ten make up around 9.6% of the sample. The source was PBMCs from blood, collected 5 days after vaccination. All receptors come from a man aged 50 or older who received an inactivated influenza vaccine. Donor details come from another sample of the same person, matched by shared clones.

This chain links TRBV20-1 with TRBJ2-1, with D possibly matching TRBD1 (6 bases). Germline-derived CDR1 and CDR2 are DFQATT and SNEGSKA (reference sequence). V was trimmed by 6 bases and J by 2 bases, leaving 17 bases between them. CDR3 length equals 15 residues. CDR3 amino acids: CSAKKTGLAYNEQFF. The CDR3 region has the DNA TGCAGTGCAAAAAAGACAGGATTAGCCTACAATGAGCAGTTCTTC.

The CDR3 here is CASSPPQVYNEQFF. The CDR3 DNA reads as TGTGCCAGCAGTCCCCCGCAGGTATACAATGAGCAGTTCTTC. The chain has TRBV28 and TRBJ2-1; D is unclear. The germline V gene encodes CDR1 MDHEN and CDR2 SYDVKM. The CDR3 is 14 amino acids. V lost 5 bases, J lost 4 bases, and 12 bases lay in between.

This clonotype was recorded a few times. The chain links TRBV9 to TRBJ2-1; 9 positions agree with TRBD2. Germline V gives CDR1 SGDLS, CDR2 YYNGEE. This CDR3 has 14 residues. Unmatched junction bases numbered 4, after V lost 0 bases and J lost 9 bases. The CDR3 sequence: CASSVVAGAREQFF. The CDR3 coding sequence is TGTGCCAGCAGCGTAGTAGCGGGAGCACGTGAGCAGTTCTTC.

The genes are TRBV12-3 or TRBV12-4 and TRBJ2-1, with 10 nucleotides matching TRBD1. This CDR3 is 17 amino acids long. Trimming took 4 bases from V and 3 from J; bases not matched to a gene: 9. The CDR3 nucleotides read TGTGCCAGCAGTTCGAGACAGGGGGCGGGTTTCTACAATGAGCAGTTCTTC. The encoded protein is CASSSRQGAGFYNEQFF.

This clonotype occurred a few times. The genes are TRBV5-1 and TRBJ2-7; 11 nucleotides match TRBD2. This CDR3 has 14 residues. Germline V lookup: CDR1 SGHRS, CDR2 YFSETQ. V was pared by 7 bases and J by 1 base, with 4 bases of the junction left unmatched. CDR3 coding DNA: TGCGCCAGCGGACTAGCGGGCCTTTCCTACGAGCAGTACTTC. It translates to CASGLAGLSYEQYF.

The V gene is TRBV20-1, the J gene TRBJ2-5, with D tentatively TRBD1 or TRBD2 (5 bases each). The CDR3 covers 14 residues. Trimming took 0 bases from V and 10 from J, leaving 18 bases between them. Germline loops: CDR1 DFQATT, CDR2 SNEGSKA (reference sequence). CDR3 DNA: TGCAGTGCTAGAGAACGGGGAAAATTAGGGGACCAGTACTTC. It yields the protein CSARERGKLGDQYF.

With respect to this clonotype: The junction departs from germline at one end; a sequencing error may be responsible. The V call is TRBV15, the J call TRBJ2-1, with TRBD2 matching over 13 bases. This CDR3 comprises 22 residues. The germline V gene has CDR1 LNHNV and CDR2 YYDKDF (reference sequence). The DNA for the CDR3 is TGTGCCACCAGCACTTTTGGCGGGACTAGCGGGAAGGGAAGGGAAATGAGTAATGCGCAGTTCTTC. It yields the protein CATSTFGGTSGKGREMSNAQFF.

The chain combines TRBV21-1 with TRBJ2-7; the table assigns TRBD2, which was not confirmed against the DNA. TRBV21-1 constitutes a pseudogene. CDR3 length equals 15 residues. CDR3 sequence (DNA): TGTGCCAGCAGCAAAGCTGAGCGGGAGGCCTACGAGCAGTACTTC. It codes for CASSKAEREAYEQYF.

The gene calls are TRBV10-2 and TRBJ2-1; TRBD2 aligns across 11 bases. Germline V gene lookup returns CDR1 WSHSY and CDR2 SAAADI. The J segment lost 0 bases and the V segment lost 7 bases, leaving 14 bases of the junction unmatched. The CDR3 sequence is 19 residues long. The CDR3 region is CASIESGLAGLSSYNEQFF. CDR3 nucleotide sequence: TGCGCCAGCATCGAATCAGGACTAGCGGGCCTGAGCTCCTACAATGAGCAGTTCTTC.

The gene calls are TRBV15 and TRBJ1-1; TRBD1 might be the D (5 bases). Trimming left V 3 bases short and J 4 bases short, with 12 bases between. CDR1 is LNHNV and CDR2 is YYDKDF in the germline V gene (reference sequence). The CDR3 is 14 residues long. Here the CDR3 DNA reads TGTGCCACCAGCAGTGAAGGGAGGGGCACTGAAGCTTTCTTT. Translation: CATSSEGRGTEAFF.

The chain has TRBV12-3 or TRBV12-4 and TRBJ2-1; no clear D. Deletions cut 1 base from V and 5 bases from J, with 9 bases between. The CDR3 spans 14 residues. CDR3 DNA: TGTGCCAGCAGTTTAGGGGCCGACGACAATGAGCAGTTCTTC. Translation: CASSLGADDNEQFF.

This clonotype was found many times. V gene TRBV5-6 combines with J gene TRBJ2-5; 11 positions agree with TRBD2. V trimming: 4 bases; J trimming: 3 bases; junction bases outside the gene matches: 5. Per the germline V gene, CDR1 is SGHDT and CDR2 is YYEEEE. The CDR3 contains 15 residues. This CDR3 reads CASSHAGLAEETQYF. DNA of the CDR3: TGTGCCAGCAGCCATGCGGGACTAGCGGAAGAGACCCAGTACTTC.

This clonotype showed up just a few times. The chain has TRBV20-1 and TRBJ1-2, with D unclear. Germline V lookup: CDR1 DFQATT, CDR2 SNEGSKA (reference sequence). The V gene lost 4 bases and the J gene lost 2 bases, with 11 bases spanning the gap. The CDR3 spans 13 residues. The CDR3 protein is CSAKASPNYGYTF. The CDR3, as DNA: TGCAGTGCTAAGGCGTCACCGAACTATGGCTACACCTTC.

The chain uses TRBV28 and TRBJ2-2; the D is unclear. V shed 3 bases and J shed 0 bases, with 11 bases lying between them. CDR1 and CDR2 (germline): MDHEN, SYDVKM. The CDR3 length is 16 residues. The CDR3 sequence is CASSFLGGPNTGELFF. The CDR3 DNA reads as TGTGCCAGCAGTTTTCTTGGCGGCCCGAACACCGGGGAGCTGTTTTTT.

Concerning this clonotype itself: This could be a read error, since a much larger clone is one nucleotide away. The rearrangement joins TRBV15 to TRBJ2-1, with 8 positions matching TRBD1. Trimming removed 1 base from V and 0 bases from J; junction bases left unmatched: 8. This CDR3 region has 18 residues. The germline gives CDR1 LNHNV, CDR2 YYDKDF (reference sequence). This CDR3 reads CATSRGVLGQASYNEQFF. CDR3 bases: TGTGCCACCAGCAGAGGGGTACTGGGACAGGCCTCCTACAATGAGCAGTTCTTC.

The chain joins TRBV20-1 to TRBJ1-4; D is possibly TRBD1 (5 bases). V lost 6 bases, J lost 0 bases, and 14 bases lay in between. CDR1 DFQATT and CDR2 SNEGSKA come from the germline V gene (reference sequence). The CDR3 totals 15 residues. The CDR3 loop is CSAPPQGSTNEKLFF. CDR3 DNA sequence: TGCAGTGCCCCTCCTCAGGGATCAACTAATGAAAAACTGTTTTTT.

The chain links TRBV4-1 to TRBJ1-1; the D gene is possibly TRBD1 (5 bases). Germline V gives CDR1 MGHRA, CDR2 YSYEKL. CDR3 length: 15 amino acids. Trimming left V 2 bases short and J 1 base short, with 11 bases between. The CDR3 region is CASSQQEGTNTEAFF. Written as DNA, the CDR3 is TGCGCCAGCAGCCAACAGGAGGGGACGAACACTGAAGCTTTCTTT.

This clonotype was seen a handful of times. The rearrangement links TRBV15 to TRBJ2-5, with TRBD2 as a possible D gene (6 bases). The CDR3 length is 14 residues. Trimming stripped 0 bases from V and 2 bases from J, with 7 bases between. Germline V gene lookup returns CDR1 LNHNV and CDR2 YYDKDF (reference sequence). CDR3 sequence reads: CATSREAGQETQYF. The CDR3 nucleotides read TGTGCCACCAGCAGAGAGGCGGGACAAGAGACCCAGTACTTC.

There are a few counts of this clonotype. J is TRBJ2-7 and V is TRBV4-3; D perhaps matches TRBD2 (5 bases). V lost 2 bases and J lost 5, with 10 bases in between. This CDR3 comprises 13 residues. Germline CDR1 and CDR2: LGHNA and YSLEER. In DNA form, the CDR3 reads TGCGCCAGCAGCCAATTGAGAGGGCACGAGCAGTACTTC. Amino acids: CASSQLRGHEQYF.

This chain connects TRBV10-1 to TRBJ2-3, with D unresolved. V was trimmed by 3 bases and J by 0 bases, leaving 10 bases between them. There are 15 residues in the CDR3. CDR1 and CDR2 from the germline V gene are WNHNN and SYGVQD (reference sequence). CDR3 bases: TGCGCCAGCAGTGATCATACTCGAAGCACAGATACGCAGTATTTT. Its translation: CASSDHTRSTDTQYF.

This clonotype has a handful of counts. The V call is TRBV19, the J call TRBJ1-5, with D perhaps TRBD1 (6 bases). The CDR3 is made up of 14 amino acids. Germline lookup yields CDR1 LNHDA and CDR2 SQIVND (reference sequence). Trimming took 9 bases from V and 3 from J, leaving 15 bases between them. This chain's CDR3 is CASSIGQSNQPQHF. As DNA, the CDR3 is TGTGCCAGCAGCATTGGACAGTCCAATCAGCCCCAGCATTTT.